The T cell receptor beta chain under discussion was sequenced for a study of control samples from healthy donors and cancer patients. Assay used: immunoSEQ multiplex PCR; TCRdb lists only in-frame clones, some missing. Of more than 100,000 clones listed, more than 85% are singletons. The ends lost 3 bases at V and 8 bases at J; junction bases unmatched: 8. The CDR3 has 14 residues. The germline CDR1 and CDR2 sequences are GTSNPN and SVGIG (reference sequence). The clonotype originates from a man between 18 and 35 years old in good health. This chain joins TRBV30 and TRBJ1-2; 11 bases agree with TRBD1. Sequencing used blood. The DNA for the CDR3 is TGTGCCTGGAGCCCATGGGACAGGGGGGGCGGCTACACCTTC. It encodes CAWSPWDRGGGYTF.